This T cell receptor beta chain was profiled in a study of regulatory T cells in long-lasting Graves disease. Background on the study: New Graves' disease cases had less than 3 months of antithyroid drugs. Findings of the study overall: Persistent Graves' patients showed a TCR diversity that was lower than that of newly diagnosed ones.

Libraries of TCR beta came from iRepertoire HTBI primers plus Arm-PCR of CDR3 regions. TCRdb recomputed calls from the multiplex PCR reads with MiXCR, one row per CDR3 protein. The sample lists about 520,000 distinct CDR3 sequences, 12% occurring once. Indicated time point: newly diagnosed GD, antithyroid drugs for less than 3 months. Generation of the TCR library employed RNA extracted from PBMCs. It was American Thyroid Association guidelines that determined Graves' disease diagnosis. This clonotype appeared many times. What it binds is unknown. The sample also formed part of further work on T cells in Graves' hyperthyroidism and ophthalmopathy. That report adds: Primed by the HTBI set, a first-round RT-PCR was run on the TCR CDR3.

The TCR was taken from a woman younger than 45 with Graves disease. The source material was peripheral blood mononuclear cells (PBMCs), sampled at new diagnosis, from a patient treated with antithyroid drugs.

Here the CDR3 reads CASTGQGTDTQYF. For the CDR3, the DNA is TGTGCCAGCACCGGACAGGGCACAGATACGCAGTATTTT. V gene TRBV11-2 combines with J gene TRBJ2-3; 7 positions match TRBD1. The CDR3 is 13 residues long. V dropped 7 bases and J dropped 1; count of bases not matched to a gene: 2. From germline, CDR1 is SGHAT and CDR2 FQNNGV. Full variable domain (remainder filled in from reference TRBV11-2 and TRBJ2-3): EAGVAQSPRYKIIEKRQSVAFWCNPISGHATLYWYQQILGQGPKLLIQFQNNGVVDDSQLPKDRFSAERLKGVDSTLKIQPAKLEDSAVYLCASTGQGTDTQYFGPGTRLTVL.